A selection of T cell receptor beta chains follows, all from one sample in a study of long-term antiretroviral therapy in people with HIV. Profiling relied on immunoSEQ multiplex PCR, and the TCRdb table lists in-frame clones only, not all of them. In the table there are approximately 7,200 clones, 65% to 75% of which are singletons. Sequenced material: unsorted PBMCs, taken about 0.9 years before starting antiretroviral therapy. Receptor source: a man aged 40-49 years with HIV. The conserved cysteine and the conserved F or W are not part of the CDR3 here.

TRBV4-1	TRBJ2-4	ASSQDGGAAKNIQY
TRBV19	TRBJ2-1	ASSITGGSYNEQF
TRBV14	TRBJ1-3	ASSQARSLGNTIY
TRBV5-6	TRBJ2-7	ASSLGRGDEQY
TRBV6-5	TRBJ2-7	ASSPRMEQY
TRBV27	TRBJ1-2	ASSLYAGPYGYT
TRBV10-3	TRBJ1-2	AGRGSENYGYT
TRBV14	TRBJ1-2	ASSQGRDRGNYGYT
TRBV6-6	TRBJ2-3	ASSYTSGGSTDTQY
TRBV27	TRBJ2-7	ASGFAGDYTYEQY
TRBV29-1	TRBJ1-2	SVGWTGTAEGT
TRBV5-1	TRBJ2-3	ASMEGAGTDTQY
TRBV11-2	TRBJ2-5	ASSFSEETQY
TRBV7-9	TRBJ2-7	ASSSKRGTSYEQY
TRBV7-2	TRBJ2-6	ASSFRPGSGANVLT
TRBV4-3	TRBJ1-2	ASSQEPGSGSGYT
TRBV5-5	TRBJ2-7	ASRSGGLSYEQY
TRBV30	TRBJ1-2	AWSVVPTNYGYT
TRBV4-1	TRBJ2-7	ASSQDREQSSYEQY
TRBV11-2	TRBJ2-2	ASSLDRGRGGELF
TRBV5-4	TRBJ2-7	ASSAGRSEQY
TRBV27	TRBJ2-1	ATRVGAETYNEQF
TRBV11-3	TRBJ2-5	ASSLGRGRETQY
TRBV5-4	TRBJ1-2	ASSPVDGGHGYT
TRBV5-1	TRBJ1-1	ASSLGQGSTEAF
TRBV4-1	TRBJ1-2	ASSPGATNYGYT
TRBV5-1	TRBJ2-7	ASSLLFGHLRYEQY
TRBV19	TRBJ1-2	ASSFQDGNYGYT
TRBV6-6	TRBJ1-2	ASSFIGVYGYT
TRBV4-1	TRBJ1-6	ASSLGQYNSPLH
TRBV4-1	TRBJ2-7	ASSQGPGTGGLEQY
TRBV29-1	TRBJ2-7	SVVLGLFYEQY
TRBV5-6	TRBJ2-5	ASSRWEETQY
TRBV6-6	TRBJ2-7	ASSTGLAVGQY
TRBV9	TRBJ2-7	ASSGGTSGGSPYEQY
TRBV19	TRBJ1-6	ASSMVQGGNSPLH
TRBV25-1	TRBJ1-3	ASSEWGVSGNTIY
TRBV6-5	TRBJ1-1	ASSYSGAAYTEAF
TRBV5-6	TRBJ2-1	ASMRDNNEQF
TRBV5-1	TRBJ2-1	ASSSRAVNNEQF
TRBV11-3	TRBJ2-3	ASSFGGANTDTQY